The entry below gives a single T cell receptor (beta chain) sequence along with its context. Here immunoSEQ multiplex PCR was the method, and the copy in TCRdb shows in-frame clones only, minus some. Of tens of thousands of clones in the sample, roughly nine tenths were seen once. The data derive from a study of OX40 agonist ivuxolimab in advanced cancers. The wider study: Dosing consisted of intravenous ivuxolimab at 0.01 to 10 mg/kg every 2 weeks.

This CDR3 contains 11 residues. The ends were cut back, 5 bases at V and 2 bases at J, with 2 bases in the middle. Germline loops: CDR1 WSHSY, CDR2 SAAADI. This chain connects TRBV10-2 to TRBJ2-3, with D unresolved. This TCR was sampled from an adult with an advanced solid tumor such as melanoma, head and neck, liver or kidney cancer. The specimen was CD4+ or CD8+ T cells sorted from blood, collected in a trial of the OX40 agonist ivuxolimab. CDR3 in DNA: TGCGCCAGCAGTCCCACAGATACGCAGTATTTT. Residues: CASSPTDTQYF.